This entry is about one T cell receptor beta chain. PCR involved 60 Vbeta and 13 Jbeta primers. Here immunoSEQ multiplex PCR was the method, and the copy in TCRdb shows in-frame clones only, minus some. The sample data list 53,000 or so clones. The sample comes from a study of cytomegalovirus exposure and HLA in healthy donors. Across the whole study: Early released data had roughly 81 million unique TCRs, all coming from HLA-typed donors.

The CDR3 covers 12 residues. In germline, CDR1 is PRHDT, CDR2 FYEKMQ (reference sequence). Deletions cut 8 bases from V and 5 bases from J, with 12 bases between. The receptor's source is a man younger than 35 in good health and CMV-seropositive. J is TRBJ2-5 and V is TRBV13; no clear D gene. The specimen was PBMCs. The CDR3 spells CASRAEMETQYF. The CDR3 nucleotides are TGTGCCAGCCGAGCCGAGATGGAGACCCAGTACTTC.